This TCR beta chain is drawn from a study of T cell clones after liver transplantation. Looking at the study overall: TCRbeta sequencing after a pre-transplant mixed lymphocyte reaction identified graft-donor-reactive clones, later tracked in post-transplant blood. Patients counted as tolerant after at least one year off all immunosuppression, enzymes not exceeding twice normal.

Measured with immunoSEQ multiplex PCR; TCRdb has only the in-frame clones, and not every one. The repertoire consists of fewer than 50,000 clones, with roughly 84% occurring once and the leading ten covering around 2.5%. The CDR3 is 14 residues long. Between the trimmed V and J ends, which lost 4 bases and 8 bases, there was a span of 16 bases. Per germline, CDR1 SGHRS and CDR2 YFSETQ. V and J are TRBV5-1 and TRBJ2-1; D is possibly TRBD1 (5 bases). The receptor's source is a human patient who received a liver transplant. Some T cells may have come from the graft donor. This material consisted of CD4+ T cells from blood, taken 24 months after liver transplant. The CDR3 loop is CASSPSRAQDEQFF. The CDR3 DNA follows: TGCGCCAGCAGCCCTAGTCGGGCACAGGATGAGCAGTTCTTC.